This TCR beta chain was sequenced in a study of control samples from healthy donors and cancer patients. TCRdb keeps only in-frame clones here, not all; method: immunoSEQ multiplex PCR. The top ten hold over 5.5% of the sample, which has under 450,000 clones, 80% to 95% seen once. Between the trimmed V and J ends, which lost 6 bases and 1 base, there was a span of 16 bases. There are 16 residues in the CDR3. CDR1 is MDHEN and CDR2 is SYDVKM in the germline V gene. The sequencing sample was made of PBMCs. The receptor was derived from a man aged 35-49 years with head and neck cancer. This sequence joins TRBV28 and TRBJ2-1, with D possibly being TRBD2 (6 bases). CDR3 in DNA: TGTGCCAGCAGCTCGCTTAGCGGTCATTCCTACAATGAGCAGTTCTTC. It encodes CASSSLSGHSYNEQFF.